The T cell receptor beta chain under discussion was sequenced for a study of control samples from healthy donors and cancer patients. The protocol was immunoSEQ multiplex PCR, while the TCRdb copy is restricted to in-frame clones and leaves out a portion. The data contain some 120,000 clones, around 92% of them singletons. The CDR3 loop spans 14 amino acids. The V gene's germline CDR1 is SGHRS and CDR2 YFSETQ. Trimming took 4 bases from V and 2 from J; bases not matched to a gene: 4. The sequenced sample was PBMCs. The chain links TRBV5-1 to TRBJ2-3, with TRBD2 identical over 7 bases. The source is an elderly man with head and neck cancer. The CDR3 DNA reads as TGCGCCAGCAGCATAGGGGACTACACAGATACGCAGTATTTT. This encodes CASSIGDYTDTQYF.